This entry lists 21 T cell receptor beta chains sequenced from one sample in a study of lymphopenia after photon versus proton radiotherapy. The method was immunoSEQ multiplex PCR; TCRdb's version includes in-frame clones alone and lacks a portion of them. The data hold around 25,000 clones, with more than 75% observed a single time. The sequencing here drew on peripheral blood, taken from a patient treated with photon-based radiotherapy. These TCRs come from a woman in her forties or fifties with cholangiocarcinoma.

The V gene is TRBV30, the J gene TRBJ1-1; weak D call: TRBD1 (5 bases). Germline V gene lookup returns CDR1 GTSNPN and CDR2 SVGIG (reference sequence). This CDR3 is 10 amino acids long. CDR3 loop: CALVGAEAFF. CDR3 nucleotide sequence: TGTGCGCTGGTAGGGGCTGAAGCTTTCTTT.

In nucleotides, the CDR3 is TGCGCCAGCAGCTTGGAGGGACAGCAAGAGACCCAGTACTTC. Encoded protein: CASSLEGQQETQYF. The chain employs TRBV5-1 and TRBJ2-5; 7 bases align to TRBD1. The V segment lost 0 bases and the J segment 2 bases; nucleotides outside the gene matches: 1. This CDR3 has 14 amino acids. Germline CDR1 reads SGHRS; CDR2 reads YFSETQ.

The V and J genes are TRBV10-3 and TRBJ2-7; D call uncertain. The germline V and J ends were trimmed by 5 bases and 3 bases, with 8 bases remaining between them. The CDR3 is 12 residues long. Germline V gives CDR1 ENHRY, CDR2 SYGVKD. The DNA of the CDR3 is TGTGCCATCAGTCCATCTAACTACGAGCAGTACTTC. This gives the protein CAISPSNYEQYF.

The CDR3 sequence: CAISEGTLGETQYF. CDR3 DNA sequence: TGTGCCATCAGTGAAGGGACCCTGGGAGAGACCCAGTACTTC. The J gene is TRBJ2-5, the V gene TRBV10-3; the D call may be TRBD1 or TRBD2 (5 bases each). The CDR3 covers 14 residues. CDR1 and CDR2 (germline): ENHRY, SYGVKD. V gave up 3 bases and J gave up 4 bases, with 12 bases separating them.

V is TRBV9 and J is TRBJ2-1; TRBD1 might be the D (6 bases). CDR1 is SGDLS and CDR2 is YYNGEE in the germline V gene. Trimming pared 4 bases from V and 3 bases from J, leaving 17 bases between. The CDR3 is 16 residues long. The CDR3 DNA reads TGTGCCAGCAGCTCCAGTACACAGGGAATCTACAATGAGCAGTTCTTC. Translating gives CASSSSTQGIYNEQFF.

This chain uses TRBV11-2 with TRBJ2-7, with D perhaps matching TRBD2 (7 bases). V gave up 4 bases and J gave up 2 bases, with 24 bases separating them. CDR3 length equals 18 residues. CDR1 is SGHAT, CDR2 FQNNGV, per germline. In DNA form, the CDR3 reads TGTGCCAGCAGCTCCCATAGAGTAGACCTCGGGGGGCCCTACGAGCAGTACTTC. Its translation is CASSSHRVDLGGPYEQYF.

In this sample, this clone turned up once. This CDR3 reads CASSLGRSNEKLFF. The CDR3 DNA sequence: TGTGCCAGCAGCTTAGGACGGAGTAATGAAAAACTGTTTTTT. The J gene is TRBJ1-4, the V gene TRBV7-2; D is undetermined. The V and J ends lost 1 base and 4 bases respectively, with 7 bases between them. The germline gives CDR1 SGHTA, CDR2 FQGNSA. The CDR3 spans 14 residues.

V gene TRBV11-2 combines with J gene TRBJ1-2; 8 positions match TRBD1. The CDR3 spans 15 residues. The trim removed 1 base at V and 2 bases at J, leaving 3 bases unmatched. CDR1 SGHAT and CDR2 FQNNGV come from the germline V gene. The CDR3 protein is CASSLAGGWNYGYTF. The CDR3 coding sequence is TGTGCCAGCAGCTTAGCAGGGGGCTGGAACTATGGCTACACCTTC.

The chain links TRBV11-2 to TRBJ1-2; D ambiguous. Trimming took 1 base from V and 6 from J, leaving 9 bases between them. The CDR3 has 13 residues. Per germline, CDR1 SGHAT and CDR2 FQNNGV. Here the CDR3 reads CASSLGRINGYTF. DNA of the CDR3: TGTGCCAGCAGCTTAGGACGGATTAATGGCTACACCTTC.

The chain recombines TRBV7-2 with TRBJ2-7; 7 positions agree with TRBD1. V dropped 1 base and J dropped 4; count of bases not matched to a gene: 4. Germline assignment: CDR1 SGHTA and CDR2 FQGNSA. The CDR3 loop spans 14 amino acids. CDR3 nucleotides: TGTGCCAGCAGCTTAGTTCCAGGGGGATACGAGCAGTACTTC. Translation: CASSLVPGGYEQYF.

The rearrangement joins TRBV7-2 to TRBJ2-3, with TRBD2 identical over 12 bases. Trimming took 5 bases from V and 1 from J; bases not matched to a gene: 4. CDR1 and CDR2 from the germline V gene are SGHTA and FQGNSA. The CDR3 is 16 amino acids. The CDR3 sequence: CASSRRLAGGTDTQYF. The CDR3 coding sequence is TGTGCCAGCAGCCGCAGACTAGCGGGGGGCACAGATACGCAGTATTTT.

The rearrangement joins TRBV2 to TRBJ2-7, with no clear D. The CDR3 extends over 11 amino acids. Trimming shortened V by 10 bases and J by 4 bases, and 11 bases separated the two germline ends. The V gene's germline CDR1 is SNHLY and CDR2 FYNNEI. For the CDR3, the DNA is TGTGCCACTACGGCTAGGTACGAGCAGTACTTC. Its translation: CATTARYEQYF.

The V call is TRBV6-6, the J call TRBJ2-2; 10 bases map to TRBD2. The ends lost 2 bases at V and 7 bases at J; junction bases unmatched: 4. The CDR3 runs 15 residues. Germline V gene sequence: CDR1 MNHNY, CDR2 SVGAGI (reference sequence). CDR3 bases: TGTGCCAGCAGTTACGGTAGCGGGGGGATCGGGGAGCTGTTTTTT. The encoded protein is CASSYGSGGIGELFF.

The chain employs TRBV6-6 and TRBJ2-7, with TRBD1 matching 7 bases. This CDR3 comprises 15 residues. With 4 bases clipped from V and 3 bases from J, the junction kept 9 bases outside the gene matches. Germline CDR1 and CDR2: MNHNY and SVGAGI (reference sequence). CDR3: CASSLPPGQSYEQYF. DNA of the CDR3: TGTGCCAGCAGTTTACCACCGGGACAGAGCTACGAGCAGTACTTC.

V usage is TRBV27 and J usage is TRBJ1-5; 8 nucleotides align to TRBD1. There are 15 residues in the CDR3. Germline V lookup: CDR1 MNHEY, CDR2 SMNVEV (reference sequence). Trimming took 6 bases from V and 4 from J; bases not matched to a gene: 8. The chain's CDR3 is CASRLGQGVNQPQHF. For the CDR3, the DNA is TGTGCCAGCAGACTCGGACAGGGAGTAAATCAGCCCCAGCATTTT.

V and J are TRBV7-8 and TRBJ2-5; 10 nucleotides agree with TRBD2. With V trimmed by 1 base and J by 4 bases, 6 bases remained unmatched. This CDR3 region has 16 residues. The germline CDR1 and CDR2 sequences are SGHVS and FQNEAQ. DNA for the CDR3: TGTGCCAGCAGCTTAGGGAGCGGGGGGGCTCGAGAGACCCAGTACTTC. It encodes CASSLGSGGARETQYF.

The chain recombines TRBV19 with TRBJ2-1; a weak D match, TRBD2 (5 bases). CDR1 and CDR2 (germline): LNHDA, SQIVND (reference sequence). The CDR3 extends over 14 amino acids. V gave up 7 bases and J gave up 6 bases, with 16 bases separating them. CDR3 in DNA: TGTGCCAGTACGGGGAATGAAGTCCGCAATGAGCAGTTCTTC. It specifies CASTGNEVRNEQFF.

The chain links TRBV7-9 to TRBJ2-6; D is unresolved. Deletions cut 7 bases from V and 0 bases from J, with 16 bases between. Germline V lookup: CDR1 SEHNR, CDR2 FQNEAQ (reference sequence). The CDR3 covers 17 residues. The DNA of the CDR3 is TGTGCCAGCATCTCCTATCATGGGCCCTCTGGGGCCAACGTCCTGACTTTC. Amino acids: CASISYHGPSGANVLTF. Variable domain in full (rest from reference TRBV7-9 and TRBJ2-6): DTGVSQNPRHKITKRGQNVTFRCDPISEHNRLYWYRQTLGQGPEFLTYFQNEAQLEKSRLLSDRFSAERPKGSFSTLEIQRTEQGDSAMYLCASISYHGPSGANVLTFGAGSRLTVL.

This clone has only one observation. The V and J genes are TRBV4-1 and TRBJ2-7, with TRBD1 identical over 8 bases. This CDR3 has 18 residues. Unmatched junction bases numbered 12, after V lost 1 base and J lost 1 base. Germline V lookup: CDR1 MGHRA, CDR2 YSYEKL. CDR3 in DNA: TGCGCCAGCAGCCAAGTTTTCTCTCGCCAGGGGGCATCCTACGAGCAGTACTTC. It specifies CASSQVFSRQGASYEQYF.

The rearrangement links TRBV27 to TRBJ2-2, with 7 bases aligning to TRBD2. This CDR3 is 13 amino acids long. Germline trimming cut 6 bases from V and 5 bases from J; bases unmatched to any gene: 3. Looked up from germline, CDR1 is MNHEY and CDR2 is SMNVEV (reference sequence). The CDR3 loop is CASSQGGTGELFF. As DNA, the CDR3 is TGTGCCAGCAGCCAGGGAGGGACCGGGGAGCTGTTTTTT.

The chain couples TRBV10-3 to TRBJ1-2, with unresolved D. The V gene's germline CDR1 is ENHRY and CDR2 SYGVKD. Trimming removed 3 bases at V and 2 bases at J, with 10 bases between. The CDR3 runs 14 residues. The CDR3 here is CAISDNGENYGYTF. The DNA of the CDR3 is TGTGCCATCAGTGATAATGGGGAGAACTATGGCTACACCTTC.